Below are 25 T cell receptor beta chains sequenced from a single sample in a study of a mutant IDH1 vaccine in newly diagnosed glioma. TCRdb's table, derived via immunoSEQ multiplex PCR, lists solely in-frame clones and lacks some. The sample records around 130,000 clones, 80% being singletons. Time point given: week 11, during vaccination. In every dose of vaccine, 300 ug of mutant IDH1 20-mer peptide was given alongside topical imiquimod. Antigen specificity for these receptors is unknown. Sample: PBMCs, taken from a glioma patient whose treatment included an IDH1 peptide vaccine. Source of these receptors: a man aged 40-49 years with glioma.

This clone appeared once. The chain is built from TRBV7-9 and TRBJ1-2; D possibly corresponds to TRBD1 (6 bases). Trimming took off 1 base at V and 6 bases at J, with 9 bases between the two ends. Germline loops: CDR1 SEHNR, CDR2 FQNEAQ (reference sequence). This CDR3 region has 13 residues. The CDR3: CASSLDGGDGYTF. The CDR3 nucleotides read TGTGCCAGCAGCTTAGATGGGGGCGATGGCTACACCTTC.

This chain connects TRBV2 to TRBJ1-5; maybe TRBD1 (5 bases). The CDR3 totals 14 residues. From germline, CDR1 is SNHLY and CDR2 FYNNEI. The V end lost 2 bases, the J end lost 5 bases, and 10 bases lay between the germline ends. This chain's CDR3 is CASSEQGNYQPQHF. The CDR3 DNA is TGTGCCAGCAGTGAACAGGGCAACTATCAGCCCCAGCATTTT.

The chain carries TRBV28 and TRBJ2-1, with 7 positions matching TRBD2. CDR3 length: 15 amino acids. Germline-derived CDR1 and CDR2 are MDHEN and SYDVKM. Trimming took 6 bases from V and 7 from J; bases not matched to a gene: 12. The CDR3 nucleotides read TGTGCCAGCAGCTATAGCGGGCCAGTGGGGAATGAGCAGTTCTTC. As protein: CASSYSGPVGNEQFF.

CDR3 residues: CASSDLGAPAEQYF. The CDR3, as DNA: TGTGCCAGCAGTGACTTGGGGGCACCCGCCGAGCAGTACTTC. The J gene is TRBJ2-7, the V gene TRBV2; possibly TRBD1 for D (6 bases). The CDR3 spans 14 residues. Germline V gives CDR1 SNHLY, CDR2 FYNNEI. Trimming took 3 bases from V and 6 from J, leaving 15 bases between them. Variable domain in full (rest from reference TRBV2 and TRBJ2-7): EPEVTQTPSHQVTQMGQEVILRCVPISNHLYFYWYRQILGQKVEFLVSFYNNEISEKSEIFDDQFSVERPDGSNFTLKIRSTKLEDSAMYFCASSDLGAPAEQYFGPGTRLTVT.

This chain joins TRBV19 and TRBJ2-6, with D hard to call. Germline-derived CDR1 and CDR2 are LNHDA and SQIVND (reference sequence). The CDR3 consists of 14 residues. V lost 2 bases and J 4 bases, leaving 6 bases between the germline ends. CDR3 sequence (DNA): TGTGCCAGTAGTATAAGTAGAGGGGCCAACGTCCTGACTTTC. This encodes CASSISRGANVLTF.

This sequence joins TRBV18 and TRBJ2-7, with TRBD1 matching over 8 bases. This CDR3 is built from 14 residues. Trimming took 6 bases from V and 2 from J; bases not matched to a gene: 6. The germline CDR1 and CDR2 sequences are KGHSH and LQKENI. The CDR3 sequence: CASSSGQGAYEQYF. In DNA form, the CDR3 reads TGTGCCAGCTCCAGCGGACAGGGTGCCTACGAGCAGTACTTC.

The chain combines TRBV7-9 with TRBJ1-4; D gene uncertain. The CDR3 consists of 15 residues. Germline CDR1 and CDR2: SEHNR and FQNEAQ (reference sequence). The ends were cut back, 5 bases at V and 0 bases at J, with 10 bases in the middle. The CDR3 spells CASSRHTTTNEKLFF. CDR3 nucleotides: TGTGCCAGCAGCCGTCACACTACAACTAATGAAAAACTGTTTTTT.

As for this clone: Compared with germline, one end of the junction differs, possibly owing to a read error. This sequence joins TRBV29-1 and TRBJ2-3, with D possibly TRBD2 on 5 matching bases. Germline CDR1 is SQVTM and CDR2 is ANQGSEA. The CDR3 extends over 12 amino acids. The DNA for the CDR3 is TGCAGCGTTGCCCCCGGGATAGATGCGCAGTATTTT. Translating it yields CSVAPGIDAQYF.

This clone was recorded only once. The chain is built from TRBV7-2 and TRBJ2-7; 10 nucleotides align to TRBD2. The V and J ends lost 5 bases and 4 bases, in that order; junction bases with no gene match: 11. The CDR3 loop spans 16 amino acids. Germline CDR1 reads SGHTA; CDR2 reads FQGNSA. CDR3 coding DNA: TGTGCCAGCAGCCGTGCCGGGCTAGCGGGAGCATACGAGCAGTACTTC. It codes for CASSRAGLAGAYEQYF.

The chain couples TRBV10-3 to TRBJ1-1, with D possibly TRBD1 on 6 matching bases. CDR1 is ENHRY, CDR2 SYGVKD, per germline. The CDR3 extends over 15 amino acids. The germline V and J ends were trimmed by 2 bases and 5 bases, with 15 bases remaining between them. The CDR3 DNA is TGTGCCATCAGTGAGGTCCAGGGGAAGGGTACTGAAGCTTTCTTT. Its protein product is CAISEVQGKGTEAFF.

The chain carries TRBV7-2 and TRBJ2-7; 7 bases match TRBD1. Germline-derived CDR1 and CDR2 are SGHTA and FQGNSA. Trimming cost V 5 bases and J 7 bases; bases outside gene matches: 14. The CDR3 has 15 residues. The DNA of the CDR3 is TGTGCCAGCAGCGCCCCAGGGACAGCAAGGTGGGAGCAGTACTTC. Encoded protein: CASSAPGTARWEQYF.

In its sample, this clone was seen once. The chain couples TRBV6-1 to TRBJ2-7; D is unclear. The CDR3 has 14 amino acids. Trimming took 0 bases from V and 2 from J, leaving 8 bases between them. Germline V gene lookup returns CDR1 MNHNS and CDR2 SASEGT. The CDR3 loop is CASSEAGITYEQYF. The DNA of the CDR3 is TGTGCCAGCAGTGAAGCGGGAATTACCTACGAGCAGTACTTC.

Only a few counts were recorded for this clone. The V gene is TRBV6-5, the J gene TRBJ1-5; a possible D gene is TRBD1 (6 bases). V was shortened by 6 bases and J by 0 bases, with 12 bases between the two germline ends. The CDR3 has 15 residues. CDR1 is MNHEY, CDR2 SVGAGI, per germline. CDR3 amino acids: CASSLQGFSNQPQHF. The CDR3 region has the DNA TGTGCCAGCAGCTTACAGGGTTTTAGCAATCAGCCCCAGCATTTT.

The gene calls are TRBV19 and TRBJ1-2; tentatively, D is TRBD1 (5 bases). This CDR3 spans 17 amino acids. V lost 0 bases and J lost 7, with 21 bases in between. Per germline, CDR1 LNHDA and CDR2 SQIVND (reference sequence). CDR3 nucleotides: TGTGCCAGTAGTATAGATCTCGGCGGGACCGGGATGGTTGGCTACACCTTC. Protein sequence: CASSIDLGGTGMVGYTF.

The V and J genes are TRBV30 and TRBJ1-3; maybe TRBD1 (6 bases). Germline V CDR1 and CDR2: GTSNPN, SVGIG (reference sequence). The CDR3 extends over 18 amino acids. The V and J ends lost 0 bases and 0 bases respectively, with 18 bases between them. CDR3 region: CAWSVLLPGTYSGNTIYF. CDR3 DNA: TGTGCCTGGAGTGTACTACTCCCGGGGACATACTCTGGAAACACCATATATTTT.

This clone was detected only a few times. The J gene is TRBJ1-2, the V gene TRBV4-2, with 7 bases identical to TRBD1. CDR3 length equals 13 residues. V was clipped by 2 bases and J by 5 bases; unmatched bases: 2. Germline lookup yields CDR1 LGHNA and CDR2 YNFKEQ. CDR3 protein: CASSQSGGYGYTF. As DNA, the CDR3 is TGTGCCAGCAGCCAATCAGGGGGATATGGCTACACCTTC.

The table lists this clone with a few counts. The rearrangement uses TRBV6-6 and TRBJ1-1, with D unclear. V was trimmed by 6 bases and J by 3 bases, leaving 11 bases between them. CDR3 length: 13 amino acids. CDR1 MNHNY and CDR2 SVGAGI come from the germline V gene (reference sequence). In DNA form, the CDR3 reads TGTGCCAGCAGCTTAAGGTGGGACACTGAAGCTTTCTTT. This translates into CASSLRWDTEAFF.

The rearrangement uses TRBV6-9 and TRBJ1-1; tentatively, D is TRBD1 (5 bases). In germline, CDR1 is MNHGY, CDR2 SVAAGI. This CDR3 comprises 16 residues. Trimming took 0 bases from V and 4 from J, leaving 15 bases between them. The CDR3 here is CASSYSRGTQCTEAFF. As DNA, the CDR3 is TGTGCCAGCAGTTATTCCCGGGGGACTCAGTGCACTGAAGCTTTCTTT.

The gene calls are TRBV4-2 and TRBJ2-2; D may be TRBD1 (6 bases). V was pared by 2 bases and J by 3 bases, with 16 bases between. Germline CDR1 and CDR2: LGHNA and YNFKEQ. This CDR3 contains 17 residues. This CDR3 is CASSQPPGTGHTGELFF. The CDR3 nucleotides are TGTGCCAGCAGCCAACCCCCGGGTACAGGGCACACCGGGGAGCTGTTTTTT.

This CDR3 reads CASSLGGTSGYNEQFF. Written as DNA, the CDR3 is TGTGCCAGCAGCTTGGGAGGGACTAGCGGGTACAATGAGCAGTTCTTC. The chain couples TRBV5-6 to TRBJ2-1; TRBD2 matches 12 bases. The V segment lost 0 bases and the J segment 4 bases; nucleotides outside the gene matches: 2. The CDR3 sequence is 16 residues long. CDR1 and CDR2 (germline): SGHDT, YYEEEE.

The V call is TRBV4-3, the J call TRBJ1-4; 8 bases match TRBD1. The CDR3 sequence is 16 residues long. Germline V gene lookup returns CDR1 LGHNA and CDR2 YSLEER. With 4 bases clipped from V and 2 bases from J, the junction kept 6 bases outside the gene matches. The CDR3 DNA follows: TGCGCCAGCAGCCGCGAGGGGACAGGCACTAATGAAAAACTGTTTTTT. Encoded protein: CASSREGTGTNEKLFF.

This clone was seen more than once but under ten times. V usage is TRBV20-1 and J usage is TRBJ2-7; maybe TRBD2 (5 bases). V lost 7 bases and J lost 7, with 11 bases in between. The CDR3 is 10 residues long. Per germline, CDR1 DFQATT and CDR2 SNEGSKA (reference sequence). The CDR3 loop reads CSGPTGEQYF. As DNA, the CDR3 is TGCAGTGGACCCACGGGAGAGCAGTACTTC.

This chain joins TRBV29-1 and TRBJ2-2; TRBD2 agrees at 13 bases. The CDR3 is 16 residues long. V was clipped by 6 bases and J by 5 bases; unmatched bases: 9. Germline V gene sequence: CDR1 SQVTM, CDR2 ANQGSEA. The CDR3 sequence is CSVVLAGGPKTGELFF. The DNA of the CDR3 is TGCAGCGTCGTACTAGCGGGAGGGCCAAAGACCGGGGAGCTGTTTTTT.

This clone is a singleton in its sample. The chain joins TRBV18 to TRBJ1-2; 9 bases line up with TRBD1. Germline CDR1 and CDR2: KGHSH and LQKENI. The CDR3 is 13 residues long. Trimming at V came to 3 bases and at J to 6 bases, leaving 2 bases not matched to a gene. The CDR3 sequence: CASSPDRGDGYTF. CDR3 DNA: TGTGCCAGCTCACCCGACAGGGGGGATGGCTACACCTTC.

This sequence joins TRBV7-2 and TRBJ1-1, with no clear D. CDR1 SGHTA and CDR2 FQGNSA come from the germline V gene. The germline V and J ends were trimmed by 5 bases and 1 base, with 11 bases remaining between them. The CDR3 is made up of 14 amino acids. CDR3 sequence: CASSRTFENTEAFF. CDR3 bases: TGTGCCAGCAGCCGAACGTTCGAGAACACTGAAGCTTTCTTT.